One sample yielded the 15 T cell receptor beta chains listed below, sequenced in a study of cytomegalovirus exposure and HLA in healthy donors. Both 60 Vbeta primers and 13 Jbeta primers went into the PCR. The protocol was immunoSEQ multiplex PCR, while the TCRdb copy is restricted to in-frame clones and leaves out a portion. The sample lists 150,000 or so clones; approximately 82% were seen once. Sequenced material: PBMCs. These receptors all come from a woman between 35 and 50 years old in good health and CMV-seropositive.

This chain joins TRBV5-1 and TRBJ2-7; 8 bases line up with TRBD2. The CDR3 spans 16 residues. CDR1 is SGHRS and CDR2 is YFSETQ in the germline V gene. Germline trimming cut 4 bases from V and 0 bases from J; bases unmatched to any gene: 9. The CDR3 DNA reads TGCGCCAGCAGCCAGGGGACCGCGGGAGGCTCCTACGAGCAGTACTTC. It specifies CASSQGTAGGSYEQYF.

The chain couples TRBV18 to TRBJ2-2; 13 nucleotides line up with TRBD2. The length of the CDR3 is 18 residues. Trimming took 3 bases from V and 4 from J; bases not matched to a gene: 8. Germline CDR1 is KGHSH and CDR2 is LQKENI. This CDR3 is CASSPPGLAGVVTGELFF. For the CDR3, the DNA is TGTGCCAGCTCACCCCCAGGACTAGCGGGAGTGGTCACCGGGGAGCTGTTTTTT.

The gene calls are TRBV19 and TRBJ2-3; TRBD2 matches 11 bases. This CDR3 comprises 20 residues. V lost 9 bases, J lost 8 bases, and 28 bases stayed unmatched. The germline gives CDR1 LNHDA, CDR2 SQIVND (reference sequence). In DNA, the CDR3 is TGTGCCAGCCGGGAGTGGCTAGCGGGAGGCTCGGGGGGTAGGACGGGTACGCAGTATTTT. Its protein product is CASREWLAGGSGGRTGTQYF.

The chain has TRBV2 and TRBJ1-1; possible D gene TRBD1, 5 bases. Deletions cut 4 bases from V and 5 bases from J, with 14 bases between. CDR1 SNHLY and CDR2 FYNNEI come from the germline V gene. This CDR3 has 14 amino acids. The CDR3 loop is CASSALRVGTEAFF. The CDR3 DNA sequence: TGTGCCAGCAGTGCCCTCAGGGTAGGGACTGAAGCTTTCTTT.

V gene TRBV28 combines with J gene TRBJ2-1; 7 nucleotides match TRBD2. Germline V lookup: CDR1 MDHEN, CDR2 SYDVKM. The CDR3 is 15 amino acids. The V segment lost 10 bases and the J segment 0 bases; nucleotides outside the gene matches: 9. CDR3 DNA: TGTGCCACCCAAATGGGGGGGAGCTCCTACAATGAGCAGTTCTTC. Protein: CATQMGGSSYNEQFF.

The rearrangement uses TRBV2 and TRBJ2-1; unclear D gene. Trimming pared 4 bases from V and 8 bases from J, leaving 6 bases between. The V gene's germline CDR1 is SNHLY and CDR2 FYNNEI. The CDR3 spans 11 residues. The DNA for the CDR3 is TGTGCCAGCAGTGTTGTATATGAGCAGTTCTTC. Translation: CASSVVYEQFF.

This chain connects TRBV23-1 to TRBJ1-3; TRBD1 might be the D (6 bases). TRBV23-1 belongs to the ORF category, with a function that is uncertain. Trimming removed 1 base at V and 0 bases at J, with 16 bases between. This CDR3 spans 18 amino acids. The CDR3 DNA reads TGCGCCAGCAGTCAATTCGGGATGGGGGGGGCCTCTGGAAACACCATATATTTT. Its protein product is CASSQFGMGGASGNTIYF.

The CDR3 protein is CASSQGSGGTEAFF. The DNA of the CDR3 is TGTGCCAGTAGTCAGGGTTCGGGGGGCACTGAAGCTTTCTTT. The V gene is TRBV19, the J gene TRBJ1-1; D possibly corresponds to TRBD1 (5 bases). The CDR3 is made up of 14 amino acids. V was pared by 5 bases and J by 4 bases, with 14 bases between. The germline gives CDR1 LNHDA, CDR2 SQIVND (reference sequence). The full variable domain, rest sourced from reference TRBV19 and TRBJ1-1, is DGGITQSPKYLFRKEGQNVTLSCEQNLNHDAMYWYRQDPGQGLRLIYYSQIVNDFQKGDIAEGYSVSREKKESFPLTVTSAQKNPTAFYLCASSQGSGGTEAFFGQGTRLTVV.

The rearrangement joins TRBV7-2 to TRBJ2-1; TRBD2 agrees at 11 bases. Trimming took 3 bases from V and 8 from J; bases not matched to a gene: 3. The CDR3 extends over 14 amino acids. Germline values: CDR1 SGHTA, CDR2 FQGNSA. For the CDR3, the DNA is TGTGCCAGCAGCTTTACTAGCGGGAGATATGAGCAGTTCTTC. Its translation is CASSFTSGRYEQFF.

V and J are TRBV7-3 and TRBJ2-7; no definite D call. This CDR3 spans 13 amino acids. The germline CDR1 and CDR2 sequences are SGHTA and FQGTGA. V was clipped by 0 bases and J by 3 bases, with 6 bases between them. CDR3 DNA sequence: TGTGCCAGCAGCTTAACGTACGGCTACGAGCAGTACTTC. It encodes CASSLTYGYEQYF.

In regard to this clone: Sequence at one end of the junction differs from germline and may be a read error. The genes are TRBV7-7 and TRBJ2-5, with a possible D match to TRBD2 (6 bases). The CDR3 spans 14 residues. Germline CDR1 and CDR2: SSHAT and FNYEAQ (reference sequence). CDR3 protein: CASSLGGIQETQYF. The CDR3, as DNA: TGTGCTAGCAGCTTAGGCGGGATCCAAGAGACCCAGTACTTC.

The chain couples TRBV7-2 to TRBJ1-2; 7 positions match TRBD1. This CDR3 has 14 residues. The ends lost 4 bases at V and 3 bases at J; junction bases unmatched: 5. The germline V gene encodes CDR1 SGHTA and CDR2 FQGNSA. This CDR3 reads CASSSTGSHYGYTF. The CDR3 coding sequence is TGTGCCAGCAGCTCGACAGGGTCTCACTATGGCTACACCTTC.

The chain is built from TRBV4-3 and TRBJ2-1, with TRBD2 matching 8 bases. Looked up from germline, CDR1 is LGHNA and CDR2 is YSLEER. The V gene end was trimmed by 4 bases and the J gene end by 2 bases; junction bases not matched to a gene: 4. The CDR3 has 15 amino acids. The CDR3 DNA reads as TGCGCCAGCAGCCGAACTAGCGGAACCTACAATGAGCAGTTCTTC. It encodes CASSRTSGTYNEQFF.

This chain links TRBV15 with TRBJ2-7, with TRBD1 matching 7 bases. The germline CDR1 and CDR2 sequences are LNHNV and YYDKDF (reference sequence). The CDR3 length is 16 residues. Trimming removed 3 bases from V and 0 bases from J; junction bases left unmatched: 8. The CDR3 sequence: CATSSPGQKSSYEQYF. In DNA form, the CDR3 reads TGTGCCACCAGCAGTCCGGGACAGAAAAGCTCCTACGAGCAGTACTTC.

The gene calls are TRBV7-6 and TRBJ1-3, with no clear D. In germline, CDR1 is SGHVS, CDR2 FNYEAQ. The CDR3 consists of 14 residues. Trimming shortened V by 4 bases and J by 2 bases, and 9 bases separated the two germline ends. In DNA form, the CDR3 reads TGTGCCAGCAGCTCCGCCGTAGCTGGAAACACCATATATTTT. Translating gives CASSSAVAGNTIYF. Together with reference TRBV7-6 and TRBJ1-3, the CDR3 gives the full variable domain: GAGVSQSPRYKVTKRGQDVALRCDPISGHVSLYWYRQALGQGPEFLTYFNYEAQQDKSGLPNDRFSAERPEGSISTLTIQRTEQRDSAMYRCASSSAVAGNTIYFGEGSWLTVV.